These 10 T cell receptor beta chains share one sample of origin, sequenced in a study of patients and donors after allogeneic stem cell transplantation. TCRdb ran MiXCR on the RT-PCR reads and lists one entry per CDR3 protein. Of approximately 88,000 distinct CDR3 sequences in the sample, around 5% were seen once. Sequencing was carried out using blood, either unsorted or a sorted T cell fraction (not recorded which). The receptors here all came from a human donor who was either an allogeneic HSCT recipient or a stem cell or donor lymphocyte infusion donor (not recorded which). It is not recorded whose cells these are; they may come from a transplant donor.

Ten or more counts support this clonotype. This sequence joins TRBV10-3 and TRBJ1-6; 7 nucleotides match TRBD1. V shed 3 bases and J 5 bases; nucleotides not matched to a gene: 4. This CDR3 contains 15 residues. Germline CDR1 is ENHRY and CDR2 is SYGVKD. Here the CDR3 DNA reads TGTGCCATCAGTGAACGGGACAGTGATAATTCACCCCTCCACTTT. It specifies CAISERDSDNSPLHF.

This clonotype occurred many times. The chain employs TRBV28 and TRBJ2-1; 7 bases align to TRBD2. Trimming at V came to 7 bases and at J to 0 bases, leaving 12 bases not matched to a gene. The CDR3 extends over 17 amino acids. Looked up from germline, CDR1 is MDHEN and CDR2 is SYDVKM. The CDR3 DNA reads as TGTGCCAGCACATCGGCGGGAGAGCCCAGCTCCTACAATGAGCAGTTCTTC. Translation gives CASTSAGEPSSYNEQFF. Complete variable domain (other parts from reference TRBV28 and TRBJ2-1): DVKVTQSSRYLVKRTGEKVFLECVQDMDHENMFWYRQDPGLGLRLIYFSYDVKMKEKGDIPEGYSVSREKKERFSLILESASTNQTSMYLCASTSAGEPSSYNEQFFGPGTRLTVL.

This clonotype was seen ten or more times. The chain links TRBV10-3 to TRBJ2-3; perhaps TRBD2 as D (6 bases). V gave up 0 bases and J gave up 8 bases, with 15 bases separating them. CDR3 length equals 15 residues. Germline-derived CDR1 and CDR2 are ENHRY and SYGVKD. The CDR3 DNA sequence: TGTGCCATCAGTGAGTCGAAAGGGGAGGCGACTACGCAGTATTTT. Protein: CAISESKGEATTQYF.

This clonotype was picked up many times. The rearrangement joins TRBV12-3 or TRBV12-4 to TRBJ2-3; D could derive from TRBD1 or TRBD2 (5 bases each). This CDR3 region has 14 residues. Trimming cost V 3 bases and J 4 bases, with 11 bases left between them. The CDR3 loop is CASSLDWGSDTQYF. The CDR3 DNA follows: TGTGCCAGCAGTTTGGACTGGGGGTCAGATACGCAGTATTTT.

The chain recombines TRBV4-2 with TRBJ1-2; TRBD1 is a possible D gene (5 bases). The CDR3 consists of 16 residues. Germline loops: CDR1 LGHNA, CDR2 YNFKEQ. Trimming removed 3 bases from V and 6 bases from J, with 20 bases in between. This chain's CDR3 is CASSQETGIGGDGYTF. In DNA form, the CDR3 reads TGTGCCAGCAGCCAGGAAACCGGGATTGGAGGGGATGGCTACACCTTC.

This clonotype was picked up many times. This sequence joins TRBV2 and TRBJ1-1; tentative D call: TRBD1 (6 bases). The CDR3 has 15 amino acids. V gave up 1 base and J gave up 5 bases, with 14 bases separating them. Per the germline V gene, CDR1 is SNHLY and CDR2 is FYNNEI. The CDR3 spells CASSEDLTGRTEAFF. DNA of the CDR3: TGTGCCAGCAGTGAAGATCTTACAGGGCGAACTGAAGCTTTCTTT.

At least ten counts were recorded for this clonotype. V and J are TRBV5-6 and TRBJ2-7; no definite D call. The germline gives CDR1 SGHDT, CDR2 YYEEEE. The CDR3 sequence is 14 residues long. The V and J ends lost 3 bases and 2 bases respectively, with 12 bases between them. CDR3 bases: TGTGCCAGCAGCTCGGTCGCAGGAACCTACGAGCAGTACTTC. Its translation is CASSSVAGTYEQYF. The full variable domain, its missing parts supplied by reference TRBV5-6 and TRBJ2-7, is DAGVTQSPTHLIKTRGQQVTLRCSPKSGHDTVSWYQQALGQGPQFIFQYYEEEERQRGNFPDRFSGHQFPNYSSELNVNALLLGDSALYLCASSSVAGTYEQYFGPGTRLTVT.

This clonotype was counted ten times or more. V and J are TRBV7-9 and TRBJ1-1, with D unresolved. Germline CDR1 and CDR2: SEHNR and FQNEAQ (reference sequence). Trimming shortened V by 5 bases and J by 3 bases, and 10 bases separated the two germline ends. This CDR3 is built from 13 residues. The CDR3 sequence is CASSPDSYTEAFF. CDR3 bases: TGTGCCAGCAGCCCCGATTCCTACACTGAAGCTTTCTTT.

This clonotype was seen ten or more times. The chain links TRBV20-1 to TRBJ2-5; D remains ambiguous. CDR1 and CDR2 from the germline V gene are DFQATT and SNEGSKA (reference sequence). V shed 3 bases and J shed 3 bases, with 8 bases lying between them. The CDR3 is 12 amino acids. In DNA, the CDR3 is TGCAGTGCTAGGAGAACAGAAGAGACCCAGTACTTC. It codes for CSARRTEETQYF.

The sample holds a few counts of this clonotype. The V and J genes are TRBV14 and TRBJ2-1; D not resolved. This CDR3 contains 16 residues. Trimming took 5 bases from V and 4 from J, leaving 18 bases between them. Germline CDR1 SGHDN, CDR2 FVKESK. CDR3 nucleotides: TGTGCCAGCAGCAGATACTTGATTGGCCCGTACAATGAGCAGTTCTTC. It encodes CASSRYLIGPYNEQFF.